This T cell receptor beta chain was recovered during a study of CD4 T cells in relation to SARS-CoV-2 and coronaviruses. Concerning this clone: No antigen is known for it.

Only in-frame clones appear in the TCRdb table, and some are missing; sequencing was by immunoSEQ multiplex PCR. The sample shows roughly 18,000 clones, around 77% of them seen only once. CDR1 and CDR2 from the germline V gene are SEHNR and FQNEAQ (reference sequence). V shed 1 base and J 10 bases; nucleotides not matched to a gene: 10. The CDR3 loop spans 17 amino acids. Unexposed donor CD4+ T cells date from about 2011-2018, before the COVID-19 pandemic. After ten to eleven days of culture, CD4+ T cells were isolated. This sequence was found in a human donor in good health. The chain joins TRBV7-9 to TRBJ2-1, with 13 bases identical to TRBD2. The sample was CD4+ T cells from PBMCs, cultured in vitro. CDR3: CASSLVRTSGRADEQFF. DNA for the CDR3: TGTGCCAGCAGCTTAGTTCGTACTAGCGGGAGGGCGGACGAGCAGTTCTTC.